The clone carrying this T cell receptor beta chain was counted only a few times. This entry comes from a study of blood T cells in healthy people across ages. Overall study: Template switching retrieved approximately one barcoded beta molecule for each two T cells.

For the second PCR, which ran for 7 to 11 cycles, a sample-barcoded 5' primer and a J-beta primer mix were used. One entry per CDR3 protein results from TCRdb running MiXCR on the 5' RACE reads. Of over a million distinct CDR3 sequences in the sample, 59% were seen once. Germline V gene lookup returns CDR1 MGHRA and CDR2 YSYEKL. The CDR3 runs to 16 residues. Trimming shortened V by 1 base and J by 1 base, and 11 bases separated the two germline ends. This sequence originates from a man younger than 30 in good health. The sequenced sample was blood. This rearrangement joins TRBV4-1 to TRBJ2-1; a possible D gene is TRBD2 (5 bases). CDR3 nucleotide sequence: TGCGCCAGCAGCCAAGCGGGCCCGGGGTCCTACAATGAGCAGTTCTTC. This encodes CASSQAGPGSYNEQFF.